This T cell receptor beta chain is drawn from a study of CD8+ T cells in alopecia areata. Extraction and reverse transcription of RNA yielded cDNA as the sequencing template. The table came from immunoSEQ multiplex PCR; TCRdb's copy has only in-frame clones and leaves some out. The sample has 150,000 or so clones, 55% seen once. This CDR3 is 15 amino acids long. V lost 6 bases and J lost 7; bases outside the gene matches: 14. Looked up from germline, CDR1 is MNHEY and CDR2 is SVGAGI. Cell sorting was applied to PBMCs, and CD4+ and CD8+ T cells were collected. The study, taken as a whole, reports: Scalp data also include sequences from resident alphabeta T cells of normal skin. Lesional scalp, notably in alopecia totalis/universalis, had clonality above that of normal scalp. Clarity of TCR sharing across patients fell short of that in mice, possibly HLA-related.

Notes on this clone: What it recognizes is unknown.

The sequence was obtained from a human donor in good health. The chain joins TRBV6-5 to TRBJ1-2; 7 positions match TRBD1. The sample comprised CD4+ T cells sorted from blood. The CDR3 bases are TGTGCCAGCAGCCAAAACACTGGACAGGTTACTGGCTACACCTTC. This codes for CASSQNTGQVTGYTF.